A single sample is the source of the 30 T cell receptor beta chains below, sequenced in a study of shared clonotypes between healthy human individuals. TCRdb keeps only in-frame clones here, not all; method: immunoSEQ multiplex PCR. The sample includes 2.3 million or so clones, 80% to 95% of them seen just once. What was sequenced was naive CD4+ T cells from PBMCs. Subset described: CD45RA+ positively selected. These receptors were collected from a man between 18 and 29 years old in good health. Some clones in this sample may be carry-over from other donors' samples.

On this clone itself: Distinct nucleotide sequences in the sample also encode this CDR3. The chain has TRBV19 and TRBJ1-2; D is unresolved. Trimming shortened V by 3 bases and J by 2 bases, and 7 bases separated the two germline ends. Germline assignment: CDR1 LNHDA and CDR2 SQIVND (reference sequence). This CDR3 has 13 residues. CDR3 loop: CASSITGNYGYTF. The CDR3 bases are TGTGCCAGTAGTATTACGGGGAACTATGGCTACACCTTC.

The chain couples TRBV9 to TRBJ1-5; no definite D call. The CDR3 length is 14 residues. The germline CDR1 and CDR2 sequences are SGDLS and YYNGEE. The V and J ends lost 3 bases and 4 bases respectively, with 11 bases between them. The CDR3 DNA reads TGTGCCAGCAGCGCCACGCACGGAAATCAGCCCCAGCATTTT. This encodes CASSATHGNQPQHF. Combining the CDR3 with reference TRBV9 and TRBJ1-5 gives the whole variable domain DSGVTQTPKHLITATGQRVTLRCSPRSGDLSVYWYQQSLDQGLQFLIQYYNGEERAKGNILERFSAQQFPDLHSELNLSSLELGDSALYFCASSATHGNQPQHFGDGTRLSIL.

The V call is TRBV6-5, the J call TRBJ1-1; tentative D call: TRBD1 (6 bases). V was cut by 3 bases and J by 11 bases, with 16 bases left in between. Per germline, CDR1 MNHEY and CDR2 SVGAGI. The CDR3 has 13 residues. Here the CDR3 DNA reads TGTGCCAGCAGTTATAGTGTACAGGGCGGCGCTTTCTTT. Protein product: CASSYSVQGGAFF.

The rearrangement links TRBV6-5 to TRBJ1-1, with a possible D match to TRBD1 (6 bases). Trimming took 2 bases from V and 5 from J, leaving 18 bases between them. Germline assignment: CDR1 MNHEY and CDR2 SVGAGI. The CDR3 contains 16 residues. CDR3 residues: CASSYHSRGGRTEAFF. CDR3 nucleotides: TGTGCCAGCAGTTACCACTCCAGGGGTGGGAGGACTGAAGCTTTCTTT.

The V and J genes are TRBV2 and TRBJ1-1, with TRBD1 matching over 11 bases. Trimming removed 3 bases from V and 5 bases from J; junction bases left unmatched: 2. CDR1 is SNHLY, CDR2 FYNNEI, per germline. The CDR3 is made up of 14 amino acids. DNA of the CDR3: TGTGCCAGCAGTGAGGACAGGGGGCGAACTGAAGCTTTCTTT. Translated, it gives CASSEDRGRTEAFF.

The rearrangement uses TRBV28 and TRBJ1-4; D gene unclear. The ends were cut back, 4 bases at V and 8 bases at J, with 14 bases in the middle. The CDR3 loop spans 14 amino acids. Looked up from germline, CDR1 is MDHEN and CDR2 is SYDVKM. CDR3 nucleotide sequence: TGTGCCAGCAGTTCAGACCCCTTAAGGGAAAAACTGTTTTTT. This gives the protein CASSSDPLREKLFF.

In this sample, this clone turned up once. The V gene is TRBV5-4, the J gene TRBJ1-1, with TRBD1 matching over 8 bases. The CDR3 is 16 residues long. Trimming at V came to 1 base and at J to 1 base, leaving 6 bases not matched to a gene. The V gene's germline CDR1 is SGHNT and CDR2 YYREEE (reference sequence). CDR3 region: CASSLRAGGPNTEAFF. Written as DNA, the CDR3 is TGTGCCAGCAGCTTGAGGGCAGGGGGCCCGAACACTGAAGCTTTCTTT.

The chain uses TRBV27 and TRBJ2-7; D call uncertain. Germline V gene lookup returns CDR1 MNHEY and CDR2 SMNVEV (reference sequence). The length of the CDR3 is 15 residues. The V end lost 0 bases, the J end lost 2 bases, and 11 bases lay between the germline ends. The CDR3 DNA reads as TGTGCCAGCAGTTTATCAATAGGACCCACCTACGAGCAGTACTTC. This gives the protein CASSLSIGPTYEQYF.

The J gene is TRBJ1-1, the V gene TRBV6-5; maybe TRBD1 (5 bases). Germline values: CDR1 MNHEY, CDR2 SVGAGI. The CDR3 contains 14 residues. V lost 4 bases, J lost 0 bases, and 9 bases lay in between. The CDR3 bases are TGTGCCAGCAGTTTCGACAGACTGAACACTGAAGCTTTCTTT. This codes for CASSFDRLNTEAFF.

The table lists this clone with a count of one. This chain joins TRBV28 and TRBJ1-4; weak D call: TRBD1 (5 bases). V gave up 7 bases and J gave up 7 bases, with 10 bases separating them. CDR3 size: 12 residues. CDR1 is MDHEN and CDR2 is SYDVKM in the germline V gene. The CDR3 spells CASTGAGEKLFF. CDR3 in DNA: TGTGCCAGCACCGGGGCGGGTGAAAAACTGTTTTTT.

The chain recombines TRBV5-1 with TRBJ2-2, with TRBD2 matching 10 bases. Germline V gene data show CDR1 as SGHRS and CDR2 as YFSETQ. This CDR3 comprises 15 residues. V was clipped by 5 bases and J by 8 bases; unmatched bases: 9. The chain's CDR3 is CASSLGLAGEGELFF. The CDR3 DNA sequence: TGCGCCAGCAGTCTTGGGCTAGCGGGAGAAGGGGAGCTGTTTTTT. The complete variable domain, with remaining parts taken from reference TRBV5-1 and TRBJ2-2, reads KAGVTQTPRYLIKTRGQQVTLSCSPISGHRSVSWYQQTPGQGLQFLFEYFSETQRNKGNFPGRFSGRQFSNSRSEMNVSTLELGDSALYLCASSLGLAGEGELFFGEGSRLTVL.

The chain recombines TRBV7-2 with TRBJ2-7; 9 positions agree with TRBD2. Germline V gives CDR1 SGHTA, CDR2 FQGNSA. The length of the CDR3 is 17 residues. The J segment lost 0 bases and the V segment lost 1 base, leaving 7 bases of the junction unmatched. The CDR3 DNA is TGTGCCAGCAGCTTAGTAGGCGGGAGGGGACCCTCCTACGAGCAGTACTTC. Protein sequence: CASSLVGGRGPSYEQYF.

The chain recombines TRBV11-1 with TRBJ2-3, with D possibly being TRBD2 (6 bases). V gave up 5 bases and J gave up 0 bases, with 12 bases separating them. The CDR3 totals 15 residues. Germline CDR1 reads SGHAT; CDR2 reads FQDESV (reference sequence). The CDR3 sequence is CASSARLGSTDTQYF. The CDR3, as DNA: TGTGCCAGCAGCGCCCGACTAGGGAGCACAGATACGCAGTATTTT.

The chain employs TRBV5-1 and TRBJ2-3, with D perhaps being TRBD1 or TRBD2 (5 bases each). The CDR3 consists of 14 residues. Trimming left V 4 bases short and J 3 bases short, with 12 bases between. The germline V gene encodes CDR1 SGHRS and CDR2 YFSETQ. CDR3 nucleotides: TGCGCCAGCAGCCTCCGGGACCAAACAGATACGCAGTATTTT. Translation gives CASSLRDQTDTQYF.

The rearrangement joins TRBV4-3 to TRBJ1-5; no definite D call. With 0 bases removed from V and 9 bases from J, the gap between germline ends came to 12 bases. Germline V CDR1 and CDR2: LGHNA, YSLEER. The CDR3 runs to 14 residues. This CDR3 is CASSQDGWPWPQHF. The DNA of the CDR3 is TGCGCCAGCAGCCAAGATGGGTGGCCGTGGCCCCAGCATTTT.

The chain employs TRBV5-1 and TRBJ1-1; D is ambiguous. V was pared by 0 bases and J by 0 bases, with 6 bases between. This CDR3 is 14 amino acids long. CDR1 SGHRS and CDR2 YFSETQ come from the germline V gene. DNA of the CDR3: TGCGCCAGCAGCTTGGAAGAGGTGAACACTGAAGCTTTCTTT. It yields the protein CASSLEEVNTEAFF.

In regard to this clone: The sample holds other DNA sequences that translate to the same CDR3. V gene TRBV19 combines with J gene TRBJ2-1; D not resolved. The CDR3 has 12 residues. V lost 3 bases to trimming and J lost 4 bases, with 4 bases between them. Germline V gene sequence: CDR1 LNHDA, CDR2 SQIVND (reference sequence). In DNA form, the CDR3 reads TGTGCCAGTAGTATCTCTTACAATGAGCAGTTCTTC. Translating it yields CASSISYNEQFF.

About this clone itself: Other DNA variants within this sample encode the same CDR3. The chain recombines TRBV30 with TRBJ1-6; perhaps TRBD1 as D (6 bases). Germline loops: CDR1 GTSNPN, CDR2 SVGIG (reference sequence). CDR3 size: 14 residues. V lost 3 bases to trimming and J lost 6 bases, with 12 bases between them. DNA of the CDR3: TGTGCCTGGAGCGTTGGACAGCCTAATTCACCCCTCCACTTT. Protein sequence: CAWSVGQPNSPLHF.

The chain combines TRBV28 with TRBJ1-1; D is perhaps TRBD1 (5 bases). Germline CDR1 and CDR2: MDHEN and SYDVKM. V lost 5 bases to trimming and J lost 11 bases, with 12 bases between them. CDR3 length: 11 amino acids. The CDR3 region is CASSRDFRAFF. The DNA of the CDR3 is TGTGCCAGCAGTCGGGACTTTAGGGCTTTCTTT.

The genes are TRBV5-6 and TRBJ2-1; 7 bases are shared with TRBD1. V shed 7 bases and J 10 bases; nucleotides not matched to a gene: 8. The CDR3 extends over 12 amino acids. Germline V gives CDR1 SGHDT, CDR2 YYEEEE. DNA for the CDR3: TGTGCCAGCGGGGGTAGGGGGCGAGAGCAGTTCTTC. As protein: CASGGRGREQFF.

This clone was seen only a few times. The V call is TRBV28, the J call TRBJ2-7; tentative D call: TRBD2 (6 bases). V shed 5 bases and J shed 4 bases, with 15 bases lying between them. The CDR3 has 14 residues. CDR1 is MDHEN, CDR2 SYDVKM, per germline. DNA of the CDR3: TGTGCCAGCAGTCGTAGCGGTGGGGATTACGAGCAGTACTTC. It translates to CASSRSGGDYEQYF.

The chain carries TRBV29-1 and TRBJ1-1; D is ambiguous. The length of the CDR3 is 13 residues. V gave up 6 bases and J gave up 5 bases, with 16 bases separating them. Germline CDR1 SQVTM, CDR2 ANQGSEA. The DNA of the CDR3 is TGCAGCGTCCTTAGGGCCCGGAGGACTGAAGCTTTCTTT. Protein sequence: CSVLRARRTEAFF.

The chain joins TRBV5-8 to TRBJ2-5, with D maybe TRBD1 (6 bases). The CDR3 loop spans 19 amino acids. Germline values: CDR1 SGHTS, CDR2 YDEGEE. V dropped 0 bases and J dropped 1 base, with 22 bases sitting between them. The CDR3 protein is CASSLVVPFSGTPQETQYF. CDR3 nucleotides: TGTGCCAGCAGCTTGGTAGTGCCGTTTTCAGGGACACCCCAAGAGACCCAGTACTTC.

The chain has TRBV18 and TRBJ1-3; D is undetermined. V lost 3 bases and J lost 4, with 10 bases in between. CDR1 is KGHSH, CDR2 LQKENI, per germline. The CDR3 spans 14 residues. CDR3 in amino acids: CASSPLAEGNTIYF. CDR3 DNA: TGTGCCAGCTCACCCTTAGCCGAGGGAAACACCATATATTTT.

This clone showed up just once. V usage is TRBV4-1 and J usage is TRBJ1-5; 10 bases align to TRBD1. The germline V gene has CDR1 MGHRA and CDR2 YSYEKL. V dropped 0 bases and J dropped 0; count of bases not matched to a gene: 8. The CDR3 length is 19 residues. CDR3 sequence (DNA): TGCGCCAGCAGCCAAGATCGGGGACAGGGGTCGTATAGCAATCAGCCCCAGCATTTT. Translating it yields CASSQDRGQGSYSNQPQHF.

The V gene is TRBV28, the J gene TRBJ2-3; the D gene is possibly TRBD1 (5 bases). The CDR3 extends over 14 amino acids. V shed 3 bases and J shed 11 bases, with 18 bases lying between them. The germline V gene has CDR1 MDHEN and CDR2 SYDVKM. CDR3 DNA sequence: TGTGCCAGCAGTTTCATTAGTCAGGGATGGGGGCAGTATTTT. As protein: CASSFISQGWGQYF.

The chain employs TRBV29-1 and TRBJ2-5; D is uncertain. V was clipped by 2 bases and J by 0 bases, with 4 bases between them. The CDR3 runs 12 residues. Germline CDR1 SQVTM, CDR2 ANQGSEA. Here the CDR3 reads CSVERDQETQYF. The CDR3, as DNA: TGCAGCGTTGAAAGGGACCAAGAGACCCAGTACTTC.

The genes are TRBV28 and TRBJ2-2, with D maybe TRBD1 (5 bases). Germline CDR1 and CDR2: MDHEN and SYDVKM. The CDR3 is 14 amino acids. Trimming removed 6 bases from V and 1 base from J, with 9 bases in between. CDR3 residues: CASSFGQNTGELFF. The CDR3 DNA is TGTGCCAGCAGCTTTGGACAGAACACCGGGGAGCTGTTTTTT.

The rearrangement joins TRBV19 to TRBJ1-2, with a possible D match to TRBD1 (6 bases). This CDR3 has 14 residues. Trimming took off 3 bases at V and 7 bases at J, with 15 bases between the two ends. From germline, CDR1 is LNHDA and CDR2 SQIVND (reference sequence). The CDR3 loop reads CASSIVAGVLGYTF. Written as DNA, the CDR3 is TGTGCCAGTAGTATCGTGGCAGGGGTCCTTGGCTACACCTTC.

V usage is TRBV7-9 and J usage is TRBJ1-2, with 7 positions matching TRBD1. The CDR3 sequence is 17 residues long. The J segment lost 0 bases and the V segment lost 4 bases, leaving 11 bases of the junction unmatched. Germline loops: CDR1 SEHNR, CDR2 FQNEAQ (reference sequence). This CDR3 is CASSSWTTGFANYGYTF. The CDR3 DNA sequence: TGTGCCAGCAGCTCCTGGACGACAGGGTTTGCTAACTATGGCTACACCTTC. Full variable domain (rest looked up from reference TRBV7-9 and TRBJ1-2): DTGVSQNPRHKITKRGQNVTFRCDPISEHNRLYWYRQTLGQGPEFLTYFQNEAQLEKSRLLSDRFSAERPKGSFSTLEIQRTEQGDSAMYLCASSSWTTGFANYGYTFGSGTRLTVV.